This T cell receptor beta chain was profiled in a study of shared clonotypes between healthy human individuals. Study as a whole: Per donor, CD8 memory used one plate, CD8 naive used two, CD4 memory used three and CD4 naive used three.

Looked up from germline, CDR1 is LNHNV and CDR2 is YYDKDF (reference sequence). The V and J ends lost 3 bases and 4 bases respectively, with 19 bases between them. This CDR3 has 17 amino acids. Adult Caucasians living in Nashville, Tennessee made up all of the donors. Deep was the level at which the assay was run. Using roughly 200 ng DNA, some 30,000 T cell genomes, the sorted-subset replicate PCRs were run. Profiled with immunoSEQ multiplex PCR; TCRdb holds only in-frame clones, not every one. The sample yields 2 million to 3 million clones, approximately 92% seen once. The sequenced material came from naive CD4+ T cells sorted from blood. Subset in this sample: CD45RA+ positively selected. The sequence derives from a man aged 18 to 29 in good health. The rearrangement uses TRBV15 and TRBJ1-3, with D possibly TRBD1 on 5 matching bases. The CDR3: CATSREKGARGGNTIYF. CDR3 bases: TGTGCCACCAGCAGGGAGAAAGGGGCGCGCGGAGGAAACACCATATATTTT.